This TCR beta chain was sequenced in a study of Graves' ophthalmopathy and Graves' hyperthyroidism. Study-wide background: Stable hyperthyroidism meant no progression to ophthalmopathy within 18 months of follow-up. General study points: Blood also held most thyroid clonotypes expanded above 0.001 frequency. A model of 13 signatures distinguished ophthalmopathy from stable hyperthyroidism at around 91% sensitivity and 81.08% specificity.

The authors amplified TCR beta CDR3 regions from RNA transcripts. HTBI-primed first-round RT-PCR preceded second-round multiplex PCR. TCRdb redid the calling of the multiplex PCR reads with MiXCR, one entry per CDR3 protein. The sample comprises 900,000 to 1,200,000 distinct CDR3 sequences, 35% to 40% of which are singletons, and over 8.5% rests with the top ten. The germline V gene encodes CDR1 SEHNR and CDR2 FQNEAQ (reference sequence). CDR3 length: 13 amino acids. The V end was cut by 4 bases, the J end by 4 bases, with 10 bases between. Patients in the hyperthyroidism group, adults aged 18 to 65, were newly diagnosed, under 2 months' duration. Many counts were recorded for this clonotype. Its antigen is not known.

This TCR was recovered from an adult man with Graves' hyperthyroidism. V and J are TRBV7-9 and TRBJ2-5; weak D call: TRBD1 (6 bases). Source material: peripheral blood or thyroid tissue (not recorded which). This CDR3 reads CASSWEGGETQYF. The CDR3 coding sequence is TGTGCCAGCAGCTGGGAAGGGGGAGAGACCCAGTACTTC.